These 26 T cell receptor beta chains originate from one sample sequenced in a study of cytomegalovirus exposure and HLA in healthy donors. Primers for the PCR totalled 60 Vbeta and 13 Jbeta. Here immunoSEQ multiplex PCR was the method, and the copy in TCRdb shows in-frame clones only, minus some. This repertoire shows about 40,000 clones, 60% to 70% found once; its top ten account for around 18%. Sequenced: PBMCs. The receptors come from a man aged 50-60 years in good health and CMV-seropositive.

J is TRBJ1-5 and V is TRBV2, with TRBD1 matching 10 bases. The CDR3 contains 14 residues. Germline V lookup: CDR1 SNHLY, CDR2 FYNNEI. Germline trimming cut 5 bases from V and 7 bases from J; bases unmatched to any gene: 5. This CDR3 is CASSMGQGIQPQHF. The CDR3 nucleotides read TGTGCCAGCAGTATGGGACAGGGGATCCAGCCCCAGCATTTT. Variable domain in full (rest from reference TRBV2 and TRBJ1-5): EPEVTQTPSHQVTQMGQEVILRCVPISNHLYFYWYRQILGQKVEFLVSFYNNEISEKSEIFDDQFSVERPDGSNFTLKIRSTKLEDSAMYFCASSMGQGIQPQHFGDGTRLSIL.

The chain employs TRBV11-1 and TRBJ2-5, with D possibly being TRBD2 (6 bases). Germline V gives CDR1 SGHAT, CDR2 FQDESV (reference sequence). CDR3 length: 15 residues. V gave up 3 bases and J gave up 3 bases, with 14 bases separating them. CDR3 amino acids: CASSFAGRGEETQYF. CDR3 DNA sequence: TGTGCCAGCAGCTTCGCGGGACGGGGCGAAGAGACCCAGTACTTC.

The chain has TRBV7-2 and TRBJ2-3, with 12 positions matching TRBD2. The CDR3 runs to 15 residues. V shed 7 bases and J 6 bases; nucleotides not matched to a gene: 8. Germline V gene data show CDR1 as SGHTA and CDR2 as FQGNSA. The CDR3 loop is CASIKTSGGLDTQYF. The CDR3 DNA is TGTGCCAGCATCAAGACTAGCGGGGGATTGGATACGCAGTATTTT. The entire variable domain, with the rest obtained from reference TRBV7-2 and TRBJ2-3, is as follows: GAGVSQSPSNKVTEKGKDVELRCDPISGHTALYWYRQSLGQGLEFLIYFQGNSAPDKSGLPSDRFSAERTGGSVSTLTIQRTQQEDSAVYLCASIKTSGGLDTQYFGPGTRLTVL.

CDR3: CAWSFTDNGYTF. The CDR3 DNA is TGTGCCTGGAGTTTCACGGACAACGGCTACACCTTC. The V and J genes are TRBV30 and TRBJ1-2, with TRBD1 as a possible D gene (5 bases). Germline CDR1 GTSNPN, CDR2 SVGIG (reference sequence). V was pared by 2 bases and J by 8 bases, with 12 bases between. The CDR3 extends over 12 amino acids.

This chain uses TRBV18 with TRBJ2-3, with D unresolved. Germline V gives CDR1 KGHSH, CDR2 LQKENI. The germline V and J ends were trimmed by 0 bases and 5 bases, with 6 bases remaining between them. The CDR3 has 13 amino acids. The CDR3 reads CASSPPAVDTQYF. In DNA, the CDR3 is TGTGCCAGCTCACCACCGGCGGTAGATACGCAGTATTTT.

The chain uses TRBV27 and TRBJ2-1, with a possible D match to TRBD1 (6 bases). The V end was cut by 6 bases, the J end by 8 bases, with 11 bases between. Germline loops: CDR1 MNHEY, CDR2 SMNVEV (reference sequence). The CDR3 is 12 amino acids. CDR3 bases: TGTGCCAGCAGCCACCAGGGGTATGAGCAGTTCTTC. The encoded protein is CASSHQGYEQFF.

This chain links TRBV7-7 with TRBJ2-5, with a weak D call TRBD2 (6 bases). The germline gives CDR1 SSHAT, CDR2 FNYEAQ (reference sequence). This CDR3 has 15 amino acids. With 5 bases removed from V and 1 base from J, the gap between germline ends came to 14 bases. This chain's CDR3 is CASSLSGSGQETQYF. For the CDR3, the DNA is TGTGCCAGCAGCCTTTCCGGTAGCGGCCAAGAGACCCAGTACTTC. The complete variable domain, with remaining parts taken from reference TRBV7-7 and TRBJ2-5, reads GAGVSQSPRYKVTKRGQDVTLRCDPISSHATLYWYQQALGQGPEFLTYFNYEAQPDKSGLPSDRFSAERPEGSISTLTIQRTEQRDSAMYRCASSLSGSGQETQYFGPGTRLLVL.

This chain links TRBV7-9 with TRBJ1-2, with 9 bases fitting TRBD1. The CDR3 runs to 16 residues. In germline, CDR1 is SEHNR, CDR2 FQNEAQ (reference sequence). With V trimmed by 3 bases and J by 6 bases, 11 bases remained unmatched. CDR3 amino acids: CASSLIVRDRVHGYTF. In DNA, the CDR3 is TGTGCCAGCAGCTTGATAGTCCGGGACAGGGTACATGGCTACACCTTC. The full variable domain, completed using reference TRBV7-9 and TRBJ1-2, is DTGVSQNPRHKITKRGQNVTFRCDPISEHNRLYWYRQTLGQGPEFLTYFQNEAQLEKSRLLSDRFSAERPKGSFSTLEIQRTEQGDSAMYLCASSLIVRDRVHGYTFGSGTRLTVV.

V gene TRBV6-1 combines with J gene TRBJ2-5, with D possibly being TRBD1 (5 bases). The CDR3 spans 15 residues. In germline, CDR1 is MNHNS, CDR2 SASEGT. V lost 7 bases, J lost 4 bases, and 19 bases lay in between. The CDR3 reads CASNANRAQVETQYF. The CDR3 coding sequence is TGTGCCAGCAATGCTAACCGGGCACAGGTAGAGACCCAGTACTTC.

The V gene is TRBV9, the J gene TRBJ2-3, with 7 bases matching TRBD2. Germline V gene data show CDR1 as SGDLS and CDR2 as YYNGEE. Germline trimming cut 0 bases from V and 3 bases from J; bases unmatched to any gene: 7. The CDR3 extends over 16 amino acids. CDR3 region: CASSVGEGRRTDTQYF. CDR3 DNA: TGTGCCAGCAGCGTAGGGGAGGGGCGGCGGACAGATACGCAGTATTTT.

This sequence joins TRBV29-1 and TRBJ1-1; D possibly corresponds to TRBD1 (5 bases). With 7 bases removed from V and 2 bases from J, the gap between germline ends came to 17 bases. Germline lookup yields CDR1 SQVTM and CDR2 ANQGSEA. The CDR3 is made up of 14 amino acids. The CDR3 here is CSALGRGRNTEAFF. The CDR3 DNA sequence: TGCAGCGCCCTGGGGAGGGGCAGAAACACTGAAGCTTTCTTT.

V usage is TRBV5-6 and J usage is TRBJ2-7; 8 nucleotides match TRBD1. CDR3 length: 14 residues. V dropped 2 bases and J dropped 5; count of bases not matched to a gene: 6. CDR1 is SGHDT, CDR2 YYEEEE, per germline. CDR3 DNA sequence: TGTGCCAGCAGCTTTGCTTCAGGGGGCAACGAGCAGTACTTC. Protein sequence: CASSFASGGNEQYF. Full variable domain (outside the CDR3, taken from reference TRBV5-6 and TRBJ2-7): DAGVTQSPTHLIKTRGQQVTLRCSPKSGHDTVSWYQQALGQGPQFIFQYYEEEERQRGNFPDRFSGHQFPNYSSELNVNALLLGDSALYLCASSFASGGNEQYFGPGTRLTVT.

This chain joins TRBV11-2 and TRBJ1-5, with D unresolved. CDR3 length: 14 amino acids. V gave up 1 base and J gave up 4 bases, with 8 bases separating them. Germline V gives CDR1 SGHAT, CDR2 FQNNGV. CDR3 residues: CASSLGSRNQPQHF. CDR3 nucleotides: TGTGCCAGCAGCTTAGGAAGCCGGAATCAGCCCCAGCATTTT.

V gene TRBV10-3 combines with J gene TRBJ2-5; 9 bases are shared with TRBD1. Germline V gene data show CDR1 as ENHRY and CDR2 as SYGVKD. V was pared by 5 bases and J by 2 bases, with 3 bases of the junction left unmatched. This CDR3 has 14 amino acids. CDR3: CAISQQGAQETQYF. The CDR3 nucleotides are TGTGCCATCAGTCAACAGGGGGCGCAAGAGACCCAGTACTTC.

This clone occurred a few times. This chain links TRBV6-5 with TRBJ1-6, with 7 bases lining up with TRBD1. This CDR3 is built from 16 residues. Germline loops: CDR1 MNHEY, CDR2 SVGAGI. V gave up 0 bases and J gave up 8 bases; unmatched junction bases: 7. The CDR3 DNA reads TGTGCCAGCAGTTACTCAGGGGGCGTGTTACATTCACCCCTCCACTTT. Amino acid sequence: CASSYSGGVLHSPLHF.

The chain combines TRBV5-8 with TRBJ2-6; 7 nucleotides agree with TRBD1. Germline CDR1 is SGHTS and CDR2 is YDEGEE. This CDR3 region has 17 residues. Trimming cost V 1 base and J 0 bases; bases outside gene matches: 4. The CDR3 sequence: CASSLTGTVSGANVLTF. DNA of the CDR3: TGTGCCAGCAGCTTGACAGGGACAGTCTCTGGGGCCAACGTCCTGACTTTC. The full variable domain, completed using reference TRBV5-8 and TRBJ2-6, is EAGVTQSPTHLIKTRGQQATLRCSPISGHTSVYWYQQALGLGLQFLLWYDEGEERNRGNFPPRFSGRQFPNYSSELNVNALELEDSALYLCASSLTGTVSGANVLTFGAGSRLTVL.

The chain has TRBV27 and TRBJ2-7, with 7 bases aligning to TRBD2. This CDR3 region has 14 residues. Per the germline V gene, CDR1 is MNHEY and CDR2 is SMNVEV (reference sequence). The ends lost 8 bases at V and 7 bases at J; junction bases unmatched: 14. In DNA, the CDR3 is TGTGCCAGCTCAAAGGGAGGGGATGGGAGGGAGCAGTACTTC. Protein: CASSKGGDGREQYF.

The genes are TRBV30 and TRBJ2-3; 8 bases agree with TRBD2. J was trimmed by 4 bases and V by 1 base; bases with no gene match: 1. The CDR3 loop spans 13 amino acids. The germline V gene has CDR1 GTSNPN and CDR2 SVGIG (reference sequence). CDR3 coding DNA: TGTGCCTGGAGTGGGACTAGCTCAGATACGCAGTATTTT. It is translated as CAWSGTSSDTQYF. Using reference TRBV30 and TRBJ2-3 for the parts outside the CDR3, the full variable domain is SQTIHQWPATLVQPVGSPLSLECTVEGTSNPNLYWYRQAAGRGLQLLFYSVGIGQISSEVPQNLSASRPQDRQFILSSKKLLLSDSGFYLCAWSGTSSDTQYFGPGTRLTVL.

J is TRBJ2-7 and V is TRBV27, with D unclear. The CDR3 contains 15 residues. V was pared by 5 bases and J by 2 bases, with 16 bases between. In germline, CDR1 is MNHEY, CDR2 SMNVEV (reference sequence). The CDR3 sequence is CASSRRPGQAYEQYF. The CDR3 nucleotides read TGTGCCAGCAGTCGACGGCCTGGTCAGGCCTACGAGCAGTACTTC.

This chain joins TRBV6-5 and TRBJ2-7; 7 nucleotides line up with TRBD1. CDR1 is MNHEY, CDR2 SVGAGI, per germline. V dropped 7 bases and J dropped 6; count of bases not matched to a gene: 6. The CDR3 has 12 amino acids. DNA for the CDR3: TGTGCCAGCAACACAGGGGTCGGCGAGCAGTACTTC. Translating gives CASNTGVGEQYF.

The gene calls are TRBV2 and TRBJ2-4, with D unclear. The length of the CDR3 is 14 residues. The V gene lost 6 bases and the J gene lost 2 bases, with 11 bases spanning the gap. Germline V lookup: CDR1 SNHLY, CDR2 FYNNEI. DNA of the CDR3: TGTGCCAGCAGCCCCCTGAGTACCAAAAACATTCAGTACTTC. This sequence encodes CASSPLSTKNIQYF.

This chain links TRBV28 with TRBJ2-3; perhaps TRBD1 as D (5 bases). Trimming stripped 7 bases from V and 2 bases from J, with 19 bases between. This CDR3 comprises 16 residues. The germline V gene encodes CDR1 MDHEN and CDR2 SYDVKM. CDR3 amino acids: CASNPDTFRATDTQYF. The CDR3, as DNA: TGTGCCAGCAATCCAGACACTTTCAGGGCCACAGATACGCAGTATTTT.

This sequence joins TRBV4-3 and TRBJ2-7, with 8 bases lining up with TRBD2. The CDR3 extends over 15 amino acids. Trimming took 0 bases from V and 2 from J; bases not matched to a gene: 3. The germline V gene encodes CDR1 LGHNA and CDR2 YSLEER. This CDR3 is CASSQDIGGAYEQYF. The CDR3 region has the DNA TGCGCCAGCAGCCAAGATATCGGGGGGGCCTACGAGCAGTACTTC.

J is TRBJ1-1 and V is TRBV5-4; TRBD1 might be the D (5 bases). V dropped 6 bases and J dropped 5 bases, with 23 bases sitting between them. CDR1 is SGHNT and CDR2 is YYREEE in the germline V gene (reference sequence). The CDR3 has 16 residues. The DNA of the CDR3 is TGTGCCAGCACCCGCGGGGGGAAGGAGGGAGAAACTGAAGCTTTCTTT. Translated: CASTRGGKEGETEAFF.

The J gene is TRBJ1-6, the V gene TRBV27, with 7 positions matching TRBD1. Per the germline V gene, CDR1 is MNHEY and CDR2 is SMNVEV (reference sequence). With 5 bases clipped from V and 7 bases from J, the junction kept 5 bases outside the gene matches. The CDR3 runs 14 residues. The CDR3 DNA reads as TGTGCCAGCAGTGGGGGACAGTTGAATTCACCCCTCCACTTT. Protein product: CASSGGQLNSPLHF.

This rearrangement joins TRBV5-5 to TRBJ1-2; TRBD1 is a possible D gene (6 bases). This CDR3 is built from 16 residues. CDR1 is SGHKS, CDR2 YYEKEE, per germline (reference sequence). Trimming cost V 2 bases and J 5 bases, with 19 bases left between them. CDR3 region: CASSFSGGGAKYGYTF. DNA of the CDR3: TGTGCCAGCAGCTTCTCGGGAGGGGGGGCGAAGTATGGCTACACCTTC.